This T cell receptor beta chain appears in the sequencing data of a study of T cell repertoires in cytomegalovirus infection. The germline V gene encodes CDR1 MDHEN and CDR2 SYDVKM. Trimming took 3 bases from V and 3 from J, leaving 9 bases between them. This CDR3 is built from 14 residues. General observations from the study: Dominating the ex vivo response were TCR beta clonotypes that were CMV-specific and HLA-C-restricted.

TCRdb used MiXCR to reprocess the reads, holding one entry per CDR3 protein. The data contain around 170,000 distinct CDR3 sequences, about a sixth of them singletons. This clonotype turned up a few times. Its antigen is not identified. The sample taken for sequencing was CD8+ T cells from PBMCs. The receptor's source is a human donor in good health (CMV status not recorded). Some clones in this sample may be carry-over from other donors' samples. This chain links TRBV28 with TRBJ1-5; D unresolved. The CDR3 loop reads CASSLVEYNQPQHF. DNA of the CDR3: TGTGCCAGCAGTTTGGTAGAGTACAATCAGCCCCAGCATTTT.